These T cell receptor beta chains were read from a single sample in a study of T cell responses to AZD1222 COVID-19 vaccine. Repertoires were generated with immunoSEQ multiplex PCR, while TCRdb's copy carries only in-frame clones and drops some. There are some 60,000 clones in the sample; roughly 80% occur only once, and about 3.5% lies in the top ten. The sequences come from peripheral blood, collected 28 days after the second AZD1222 dose. The receptors were sampled from an adult who received the AZD1222 COVID-19 vaccine. Each CDR3 is given with its conserved first and last residue. D genes are given only for firm matches. Size values are once, few and many counts, or a class for expanded clones, and some rows have none.

v_call	d_call	clone_size	j_call	cdr3_aa	cdr3_nt
TRBV19	-	-	TRBJ1-6	CASSIDFGSPLHF	TGTGCCAGTAGTATAGATTTCGGTTCACCCCTCCACTTT
TRBV25-1	-	-	TRBJ2-5	CASSDGPQTQYF	TGTGCCAGCAGTGACGGGCCCCAGACCCAGTACTTC
TRBV6-6	-	-	TRBJ1-1	CASSSTPSSEAFF	TGTGCCAGCAGCTCGACCCCAAGTTCTGAAGCTTTCTTT
TRBV6-1	-	once	TRBJ1-2	CASSEFGAAPYGYTF	TGTGCCAGCAGTGAATTCGGGGCGGCGCCCTATGGCTACACCTTC
TRBV5-1	-	few	TRBJ1-1	CASSSLGGTEAFF	TGCGCCAGCAGCTCCTTGGGGGGAACTGAAGCTTTCTTT
TRBV6-5	TRBD1	-	TRBJ1-5	CASNPGQGGQPQHF	TGTGCCAGCAACCCGGGACAGGGCGGTCAGCCCCAGCATTTT
TRBV5-1	-	once	TRBJ1-1	CASSFDSGGTEAFF	TGCGCCAGCAGCTTTGATTCCGGGGGCACTGAAGCTTTCTTT
TRBV3-1/TRBV3-2	-	-	TRBJ1-6	CASSRGGLRSPLHF	TGTGCCAGCAGCCGGGGGGGGCTGCGTTCACCCCTCCACTTT
TRBV19	-	once	TRBJ1-4	CASKALAGVTNEKLFF	TGTGCCAGTAAAGCACTAGCAGGGGTGACTAATGAAAAACTGTTTTTT
TRBV27	-	-	TRBJ2-1	CASRSMILGDYNEQFF	TGTGCCAGCAGATCCATGATTTTGGGGGACTACAATGAGCAGTTCTTC
TRBV7-2	TRBD2	-	TRBJ2-7	CASSLAPTSGGEPYEQYF	TGTGCCAGCAGCTTAGCCCCGACTAGCGGGGGGGAACCCTACGAGCAGTACTTC
TRBV24-1	TRBD2	-	TRBJ2-7	CATSDSSSGGINEQYF	TGTGCCACCAGTGACTCTTCTAGCGGGGGGATCAACGAGCAGTACTTC
TRBV10-3	-	-	TRBJ1-5	CAIRANSNQPQHF	TGTGCCATCAGGGCTAATAGCAATCAGCCCCAGCATTTT
TRBV5-6	TRBD1	-	TRBJ2-3	CASSDGQGATDTQYF	TGTGCCAGCAGCGACGGACAGGGGGCTACAGATACGCAGTATTTT
TRBV3-1/TRBV3-2	-	once	TRBJ1-4	CASSQATNEKLFF	TGTGCCAGCAGCCAAGCAACTAATGAAAAACTGTTTTTT
TRBV19	TRBD2	-	TRBJ2-1	CASSLTSGGAVNEQFF	TGTGCCAGTAGTTTAACTAGCGGGGGGGCCGTCAATGAGCAGTTCTTC